This T cell receptor (beta chain) was retrieved from a study of graft-versus-host responses after intestinal transplantation. Overall study: All recipients were given anti-thymocyte globulin induction, and tacrolimus and steroids were then administered for three to four years.

Germline CDR1 reads MGHRA; CDR2 reads YSYEKL. The V gene end was trimmed by 0 bases and the J gene end by 1 base; junction bases not matched to a gene: 4. CDR3 size: 16 residues. On this clone: Antigen specificity is unknown.

Profiled with immunoSEQ multiplex PCR; TCRdb holds only in-frame clones, not every one. The sample contains 90,000 to 95,000 clones, about 91% of which appear only once. The gene calls are TRBV4-1 and TRBJ1-1, with TRBD1 matching over 8 bases. The clonotype comes from a human donor who received an intestinal transplant. Sequencing was performed on unstimulated CD8+ T cells sorted from spleen or lymph node cells, taken before intestinal transplant. The CDR3: CASSQDHQGANTEAFF. The CDR3 bases are TGCGCCAGCAGCCAAGATCACCAGGGGGCGAACACTGAAGCTTTCTTT.